This TCR beta chain was sequenced in a study of chemoradiotherapy in HPV16-positive cancers (dated by TCRdb to 2022 to 2024). Context from the whole study: Functional T-cell assays on cells from a couple of HPV16-positive patients defined candidate HPV-specific T-cell clones and common TCR motifs. TCR repertoires from 86 patients with HPV-related cancers were then used to track the candidate HPV-specific TCRs and motifs. Whether T-cell immunity against the HPV oncoproteins E6 and E7 changes during chemoradiotherapy and whether survival is affected by this immunity were examined in the study. On the study overall, not on this receptor specifically: The survival association was reported for HPV16-positive patients, and the functional definition of HPV-specific T cells was derived from only two HPV16-positive patients. Expansion of candidate HPV-specific clones and E7-related TCR motifs was observed in the tumor microenvironment during treatment, whereas no such expansion was observed for non-HPV-specific T cells. In HPV16-positive patients, expansion of HPV-responsive T cells during chemoradiotherapy was found to be associated with improved recurrence-free survival.

Note on this clone: The antigen it recognizes is unknown. Nothing much larger sits one base from this clone, and base qualities are not available.

Repertoires were sampled repeatedly over the course of chemoradiotherapy, so clonal expansion could be followed in the tumor microenvironment. Library creation used the immunoSEQ multiplex PCR assay. In its TCRdb copy, this immuneACCESS table keeps in-frame sequences only and misses some clones. Where compared with another copy, unresolved V genes explain less than half of these, and the others have no known cause. A total of some 7,700 clones appear in this sample, 70% to 80% of them only once. The ten top clones hold under 8.5% of the sample. There are 13 amino acids in the CDR3, from cysteine to phenylalanine inclusive. Just the 39-base CDR3 DNA is kept, in frame starting at base 1. The CDR1 and CDR2 encoded by the germline V gene are LGHNA and YSLEER. A distance of 6 bases separates the germline ends of V and J, which lose 0 bases and 4 bases respectively.

Sample collection was performed from a patient who underwent chemoradiotherapy. The rearranged segments are TRBV4-3 and TRBJ1-2, with no confidently assigned D gene. The TCR comes from a human donor with HPV-associated anogenital cancer. The CDR3 in this case is CASSQDNSYGYTF. In nucleotide form, the sequence is TGCGCCAGCAGCCAAGACAACTCCTATGGCTACACCTTC.